This is a list of T cell receptor beta chains from one sample in a study of cytomegalovirus exposure and HLA in healthy donors. Using immunoSEQ multiplex PCR, the repertoire was profiled, and TCRdb retains in-frame clones only, with some absent. The sample table includes 160,000 or so clones. Sequencing was performed on PBMCs. The receptors shown here come from a man under 40 in good health and CMV-seronegative. Both conserved end residues are part of each CDR3. The D gene is left open where the match is weak.

V gene: TRBV6-5
D gene: .
J gene: TRBJ1-3
CDR3 DNA: TGTGCCAGCAAGAAACAGGGTACGGGAAACACCATATATTTT
CDR3 protein: CASKKQGTGNTIYF

V gene: TRBV11-1
D gene: TRBD2
J gene: TRBJ2-7
CDR3 DNA: TGTGCCAGCAGCCCCCCACTAGCGATCGGCGAGCAGTACTTC
CDR3 protein: CASSPPLAIGEQYF

V gene: TRBV2
D gene: .
J gene: TRBJ2-5
CDR3 DNA: TGTGCCAGCAGACAGGAAGAGACCCAGTACTTC
CDR3 protein: CASRQEETQYF

V gene: TRBV7-9
D gene: TRBD2
J gene: TRBJ2-1
CDR3 DNA: TGTGCCAGCAGTTTAACTAGCGGGAGTCGCAATGAGCAGTTCTTC
CDR3 protein: CASSLTSGSRNEQFF

V gene: TRBV9
D gene: TRBD1
J gene: TRBJ1-5
CDR3 DNA: TGTGCCAGCAGCGTAGGAGGGGGCGGGCAGCCCCAGCATTTT
CDR3 protein: CASSVGGGGQPQHF

V gene: TRBV5-4
D gene: TRBD2
J gene: TRBJ2-5
CDR3 DNA: TGTGCCAGCAGCCTTACTAGCGGGAGGGCCATAGTACAAGAGACCCAGTACTTC
CDR3 protein: CASSLTSGRAIVQETQYF

V gene: TRBV5-1
D gene: .
J gene: TRBJ1-1
CDR3 DNA: TGCGCCAGCAGCTTGGCCCGGAGGGGTTCCACTGAAGCTTTCTTT
CDR3 protein: CASSLARRGSTEAFF

V gene: TRBV6-5
D gene: .
J gene: TRBJ2-3
CDR3 DNA: TGTGCCAGCAGTTACTTTGCAGGTAGCACAGATACGCAGTATTTT
CDR3 protein: CASSYFAGSTDTQYF

V gene: TRBV28
D gene: .
J gene: TRBJ2-7
CDR3 DNA: TGTGCCAGCACGTCACAGGGAGAGTCCTACGAGCAGTACTTC
CDR3 protein: CASTSQGESYEQYF

V gene: TRBV5-8
D gene: TRBD2
J gene: TRBJ2-5
CDR3 DNA: TGTGCCACCTCAGATTGGACTAGCGGGTCCCGGGAGACCCAGTACTTC
CDR3 protein: CATSDWTSGSRETQYF

V gene: TRBV5-4
D gene: .
J gene: TRBJ2-1
CDR3 DNA: TGTGCCAGCAGCCGTTGGGGAGACGGGTTTGACAATGAGCAGTTCTTC
CDR3 protein: CASSRWGDGFDNEQFF

V gene: TRBV7-8
D gene: TRBD2
J gene: TRBJ2-1
CDR3 DNA: TGTGCCAGCAGCCCTAGCGGTCTTTACAATGAGCAGTTCTTC
CDR3 protein: CASSPSGLYNEQFF

V gene: TRBV28
D gene: TRBD2
J gene: TRBJ2-3
CDR3 DNA: TGTGCCAGCAGTTTAAGTTCGGCTAGCGGTAGCACAGATACGCAGTATTTT
CDR3 protein: CASSLSSASGSTDTQYF

V gene: TRBV7-7
D gene: .
J gene: TRBJ2-2
CDR3 DNA: TGTGCCAGCAGCTTAGACTTCACCGGGGAGCTGTTTTTT
CDR3 protein: CASSLDFTGELFF

V gene: TRBV29-1
D gene: .
J gene: TRBJ2-7
CDR3 DNA: TGCAGCGTTGTATTGGACATTAACCACGAGCAGTACTTC
CDR3 protein: CSVVLDINHEQYF

V gene: TRBV4-3
D gene: .
J gene: TRBJ2-7
CDR3 DNA: TGCGCCAGCAGCCAAGAACCCCCACCCAGCGCCAGCTCCTACGAGCAGTACTTC
CDR3 protein: CASSQEPPPSASSYEQYF

V gene: TRBV7-2
D gene: .
J gene: TRBJ1-1
CDR3 DNA: TGTGCCAGCAGCCTACAGAGGAACACTGAAGCTTTCTTT
CDR3 protein: CASSLQRNTEAFF

V gene: TRBV15
D gene: .
J gene: TRBJ1-4
CDR3 DNA: TGTGCCACCAGCAGAGATATGAGAAATGAAAAACTGTTTTTT
CDR3 protein: CATSRDMRNEKLFF

V gene: TRBV29-1
D gene: .
J gene: TRBJ1-1
CDR3 DNA: TGCGGCGTTGAATCGCGGGGTATGAACACTGAAGCTTTCTTT
CDR3 protein: CGVESRGMNTEAFF

V gene: TRBV2
D gene: TRBD1
J gene: TRBJ1-5
CDR3 DNA: TGTGCCAGCAGCCGACAGGGAGGCAATCAGCCCCAGCATTTT
CDR3 protein: CASSRQGGNQPQHF

V gene: TRBV6-5
D gene: TRBD1
J gene: TRBJ1-1
CDR3 DNA: TGTGCCAGCAGTTTCGGGACAGGGAACACTGAAGCTTTCTTT
CDR3 protein: CASSFGTGNTEAFF

V gene: TRBV10-1
D gene: TRBD1
J gene: TRBJ2-6
CDR3 DNA: TGCGCCAGCCCAGGGGGCCTATCCCTTCCCTCCTCTGGGGCCAACGTCCTGACTTTC
CDR3 protein: CASPGGLSLPSSGANVLTF

V gene: TRBV5-1
D gene: TRBD1
J gene: TRBJ2-7
CDR3 DNA: TGCGCCAGCAGTTGGACAGGGGGAGGAGAGCAGTACTTC
CDR3 protein: CASSWTGGGEQYF

V gene: TRBV5-5
D gene: TRBD2
J gene: TRBJ2-2
CDR3 DNA: TGTGCCAGCAGCTTGGTAATCCAGCGGGACTCAACCGGGGAGCTGTTTTTT
CDR3 protein: CASSLVIQRDSTGELFF

V gene: TRBV19
D gene: TRBD1
J gene: TRBJ1-1
CDR3 DNA: TGTGCCAGTAGTGCGTACAGGGGGCTTAGCACTGAAGCTTTCTTT
CDR3 protein: CASSAYRGLSTEAFF

V gene: TRBV7-7
D gene: .
J gene: TRBJ2-1
CDR3 DNA: TGTGCCAGCAGCTTAGGGATAGGAGGGAACAATGAGCAGTTCTTC
CDR3 protein: CASSLGIGGNNEQFF

V gene: TRBV14
D gene: TRBD1
J gene: TRBJ1-6
CDR3 DNA: TGTGCCAGCAGCTACTATCCGGGACAGGGAAGCTCCTATAATTCACCCCTCCACTTT
CDR3 protein: CASSYYPGQGSSYNSPLHF

V gene: TRBV28
D gene: .
J gene: TRBJ1-2
CDR3 DNA: TGTGCCAGCAGTTCCCCCGGGAACTATGGCTACACCTTC
CDR3 protein: CASSSPGNYGYTF

V gene: TRBV29-1
D gene: .
J gene: TRBJ1-2
CDR3 DNA: TGCAGCGTTCTCGGCTACACCTTC
CDR3 protein: CSVLGYTF

V gene: TRBV5-6
D gene: TRBD1
J gene: TRBJ1-4
CDR3 DNA: TGTGCCAGCAGCTTCCCACAGGGGGAGGCTGAAAAACTGTTTTTT
CDR3 protein: CASSFPQGEAEKLFF

V gene: TRBV12-5
D gene: .
J gene: TRBJ1-3
CDR3 DNA: TGTGCTAGTGGTCTGGCTAACACCATATATTTT
CDR3 protein: CASGLANTIYF

V gene: TRBV19
D gene: TRBD1
J gene: TRBJ1-5
CDR3 DNA: TGTGCCAGCGGACAGGGGGCTCAGCCCCAGCATTTT
CDR3 protein: CASGQGAQPQHF

V gene: TRBV6-6
D gene: .
J gene: TRBJ1-1
CDR3 DNA: TGTGCCAGCAGTTACTCATCAGGGAATAGAGCTTTCTTT
CDR3 protein: CASSYSSGNRAFF

V gene: TRBV7-9
D gene: TRBD2
J gene: TRBJ2-3
CDR3 DNA: TGTGCCAGCAGCTCGGGACTAGCGACAGATACGCAGTATTTT
CDR3 protein: CASSSGLATDTQYF

V gene: TRBV7-8
D gene: TRBD1
J gene: TRBJ1-4
CDR3 DNA: TGTGCCATCGAAAGGACAGGGGTTAATGAAAAACTGTTTTTT
CDR3 protein: CAIERTGVNEKLFF

V gene: TRBV27
D gene: .
J gene: TRBJ2-7
CDR3 DNA: TGTGCCAGCAGTTTACAAAACTTCGGGGGCTACGAGCAGTACTTC
CDR3 protein: CASSLQNFGGYEQYF

V gene: TRBV6-1
D gene: .
J gene: TRBJ1-3
CDR3 DNA: TGTGCCAGCTTGAGACAGATCTCTGGAAACACCATATATTTT
CDR3 protein: CASLRQISGNTIYF

V gene: TRBV6-1
D gene: TRBD2
J gene: TRBJ2-7
CDR3 DNA: TGTGCCAGCAGTGTATCCCGGACTAGCGTTGGTAATTCCTACGAGCAGTACTTC
CDR3 protein: CASSVSRTSVGNSYEQYF

V gene: TRBV18
D gene: .
J gene: TRBJ2-3
CDR3 DNA: TGTGCCAGCTCACCCACACAGGGCACAGATACGCAGTATTTT
CDR3 protein: CASSPTQGTDTQYF

V gene: TRBV28
D gene: .
J gene: TRBJ2-1
CDR3 DNA: TGTGCCAGCAGTGATCATAGAAATGAGCAGTTCTTC
CDR3 protein: CASSDHRNEQFF

V gene: TRBV5-6
D gene: TRBD1
J gene: TRBJ2-3
CDR3 DNA: TGTGCCAGCAGCACCTACAGGGGACCCCCCCCGGATACGCAGTATTTT
CDR3 protein: CASSTYRGPPPDTQYF

V gene: TRBV14
D gene: .
J gene: TRBJ2-2
CDR3 DNA: TGTGCCAGCAGCCAAGCCGTCAACACCGGGGAGCTGTTTTTT
CDR3 protein: CASSQAVNTGELFF

V gene: TRBV9
D gene: .
J gene: TRBJ1-2
CDR3 DNA: TGTGCCAGCAGCGTGGGCTCTTACCCCTCTAACTATGGCTACACCTTC
CDR3 protein: CASSVGSYPSNYGYTF

V gene: TRBV9
D gene: TRBD1
J gene: TRBJ1-4
CDR3 DNA: TGTGCCAGCAGCGTAGGGGCAGACAGGGCGAATGAAAAACTGTTTTTT
CDR3 protein: CASSVGADRANEKLFF